The present T cell receptor beta chain was sequenced within a study of human T cells and chemical hapten exposure. Overall study findings and caveats: Large CDR3 similarity clusters arose significantly more often from expanded TCRs than from controls. Sensitizing with DPC caused no change in TCRs above 1 in 1000 frequency.

CDR3 size: 14 residues. The time point denotes: patch test 2, 6 weeks after DPC sensitization. Treatment given: therapeutic diphenylcyclopropenone sensitization with weekly scalp DPC. Prior to each patch test being applied, blood was drawn. Original handling: Counting gave a median of around 90,000 TCRs per sample, with values ranging from about 23,224 to 690,600. TCRdb used MiXCR to reprocess the RACE reads, holding one entry per CDR3 protein. The V and J calls follow TCRdb's processing rather than the paper's. This table has about 55,000 distinct CDR3 sequences, 8.5% to 10% appearing once. This clonotype has at least ten counts. Its antigen is unknown.

The V and J genes are TRBV3-2 and TRBJ1-2; the table's D call, TRBD1, has no DNA check behind it. TRBV3-2 is shown as a pseudogene. This TCR derives from a woman in her forties or fifties with alopecia areata. Some clones in this sample may be carry-over from other donors' samples. Sample: whole blood, taken in connection with sensitization to the hapten diphenylcyclopropenone (DPC). The chain's CDR3 is CASSQAQGARGYTF. The CDR3 nucleotides read TGTGCCAGCAGCCAAGCACAGGGAGCTCGAGGCTACACCTTC.